These 12 T cell receptor beta chains originate from one sample sequenced in a study of T cell responses to AZD1222 COVID-19 vaccine. Sequencing used immunoSEQ multiplex PCR; TCRdb keeps in-frame clones, though not all of them. The repertoire holds under 130,000 clones, with roughly 88% as singletons. Sequences were derived from peripheral blood, sampled on day 0 of AZD1222 vaccination. These receptors came from an adult in good health.

CDR3 amino acids: CASSPQNRGDTDTQYF. The CDR3 DNA reads TGTGCCAGCAGCCCCCAGAACAGGGGAGACACAGATACGCAGTATTTT. The J gene is TRBJ2-3, the V gene TRBV14; TRBD1 matches at 7 bases. The CDR3 sequence is 16 residues long. Germline lookup yields CDR1 SGHDN and CDR2 FVKESK. The ends lost 4 bases at V and 2 bases at J; junction bases unmatched: 9.

This clone was detected once. The chain links TRBV7-3 to TRBJ2-7, with D perhaps matching TRBD1 (6 bases). This CDR3 contains 15 residues. V was trimmed by 0 bases and J by 3 bases, leaving 12 bases between them. Germline loops: CDR1 SGHTA, CDR2 FQGTGA. The DNA of the CDR3 is TGTGCCAGCAGCTTAACGGGGGCAGGGGTCTACGAGCAGTACTTC. The encoded protein is CASSLTGAGVYEQYF.

The rearrangement links TRBV7-9 to TRBJ1-3; tentative D call: TRBD1 (5 bases). Deletions cut 5 bases from V and 0 bases from J, with 11 bases between. The CDR3 sequence is 15 residues long. The germline CDR1 and CDR2 sequences are SEHNR and FQNEAQ (reference sequence). This CDR3 reads CASSNRGGSGNTIYF. DNA for the CDR3: TGTGCCAGCAGCAACCGTGGGGGCTCTGGAAACACCATATATTTT.

The CDR3 loop is CASSGRLGSYNEQFF. The CDR3 DNA is TGTGCCAGCAGTGGACGACTAGGCTCCTACAATGAGCAGTTCTTC. The chain combines TRBV2 with TRBJ2-1, with D maybe TRBD2 (6 bases). Trimming shortened V by 4 bases and J by 0 bases, and 10 bases separated the two germline ends. This CDR3 contains 15 residues. The germline V gene has CDR1 SNHLY and CDR2 FYNNEI.

The rearrangement uses TRBV7-2 and TRBJ1-5; TRBD1 matches 7 bases. CDR3 size: 16 residues. V gave up 5 bases and J gave up 3 bases; unmatched junction bases: 10. Germline CDR1 reads SGHTA; CDR2 reads FQGNSA. Here the CDR3 DNA reads TGTGCCAGCAGCCTACTAGGGGGCTTCACCAATCAGCCCCAGCATTTT. Translation: CASSLLGGFTNQPQHF.

The chain combines TRBV7-8 with TRBJ2-7, with D unclear. Deletions cut 0 bases from V and 3 bases from J, with 6 bases between. Germline V gene lookup returns CDR1 SGHVS and CDR2 FQNEAQ. CDR3 length: 13 residues. The CDR3: CASSLASYYEQYF. The CDR3 DNA is TGTGCCAGCAGCTTAGCCAGCTACTACGAGCAGTACTTC.

This chain uses TRBV10-2 with TRBJ1-5; 7 bases fit TRBD1. The CDR3 sequence is 13 residues long. The germline gives CDR1 WSHSY, CDR2 SAAADI. The V segment lost 6 bases and the J segment 5 bases; nucleotides outside the gene matches: 4. CDR3 sequence (DNA): TGCGCCAGCAGGGGACAGTTGCATCAGCCCCAGCATTTT. It translates to CASRGQLHQPQHF.

The CDR3 DNA follows: TGTGCCTGGAGTCCCCTAGTATCGGCAACTAATGAAAAACTGTTTTTT. It encodes CAWSPLVSATNEKLFF. The gene calls are TRBV30 and TRBJ1-4; D is unresolved. The germline V gene has CDR1 GTSNPN and CDR2 SVGIG (reference sequence). V was cut by 2 bases and J by 0 bases, with 13 bases left in between. This CDR3 is 16 amino acids long.

This clone appeared a single time. CDR3 region: CASRRDGYQPQHF. CDR3 DNA: TGTGCCAGCCGACGCGACGGATATCAGCCCCAGCATTTT. The chain links TRBV18 to TRBJ1-5; D is undetermined. With 8 bases removed from V and 5 bases from J, the gap between germline ends came to 13 bases. Germline-derived CDR1 and CDR2 are KGHSH and LQKENI. The CDR3 extends over 13 amino acids.

The chain carries TRBV4-3 and TRBJ1-4; 10 bases map to TRBD1. Germline-derived CDR1 and CDR2 are LGHNA and YSLEER. Trimming took 0 bases from V and 12 from J; bases not matched to a gene: 7. This CDR3 is built from 15 residues. CDR3 sequence (DNA): TGCGCCAGCAGCCAAGAGTGGACAGGGGGGTACCAACTGTTTTTT. Translated: CASSQEWTGGYQLFF.

This clone was recorded once. The chain carries TRBV9 and TRBJ2-5, with 7 bases matching TRBD1. J gave up 0 bases and V 0 bases, and 5 bases lay outside the gene matches. The CDR3 spans 16 residues. Germline V gives CDR1 SGDLS, CDR2 YYNGEE. DNA for the CDR3: TGTGCCAGCAGCGTAGAAGACAGGGTAAACCAAGAGACCCAGTACTTC. It encodes CASSVEDRVNQETQYF.

The V gene is TRBV6-4, the J gene TRBJ1-2, with 8 bases aligning to TRBD1. Trimming took 0 bases from V and 8 from J; bases not matched to a gene: 11. The CDR3 is made up of 16 amino acids. Germline V gene lookup returns CDR1 MRHNA and CDR2 SNTAGT. CDR3 coding DNA: TGTGCCAGCAGTGACTCGAAGTCAGGGGGCGCCCGGGGCTACACCTTC. Protein: CASSDSKSGGARGYTF.